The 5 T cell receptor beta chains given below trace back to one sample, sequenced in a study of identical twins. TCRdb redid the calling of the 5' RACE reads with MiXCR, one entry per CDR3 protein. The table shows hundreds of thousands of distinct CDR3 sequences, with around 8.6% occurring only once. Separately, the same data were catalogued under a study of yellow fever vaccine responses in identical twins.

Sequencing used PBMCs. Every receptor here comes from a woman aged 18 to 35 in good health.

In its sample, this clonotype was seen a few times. Here the CDR3 reads CASSLIGPGGGETQYF. The CDR3 DNA reads TGTGCCAGCAGCTTAATCGGGCCAGGCGGGGGAGAGACCCAGTACTTC. The V gene is TRBV7-3, the J gene TRBJ2-5; 7 nucleotides match TRBD2. The CDR3 is made up of 16 amino acids. The V and J ends lost 1 base and 4 bases, in that order; junction bases with no gene match: 9. The germline V gene has CDR1 SGHTA and CDR2 FQGTGA. Supplemented by reference TRBV7-3 and TRBJ2-5, the full variable domain reads GAGVSQTPSNKVTEKGKYVELRCDPISGHTALYWYRQSLGQGPEFLIYFQGTGAADDSGLPNDRFFAVRPEGSVSTLKIQRTERGDSAVYLCASSLIGPGGGETQYFGPGTRLLVL.

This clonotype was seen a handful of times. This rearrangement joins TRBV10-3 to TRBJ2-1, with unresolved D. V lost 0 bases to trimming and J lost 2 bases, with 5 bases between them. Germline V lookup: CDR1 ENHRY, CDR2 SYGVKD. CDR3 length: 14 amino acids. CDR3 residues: CAISESITYNEQFF. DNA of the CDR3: TGTGCCATCAGTGAGTCGATCACCTACAATGAGCAGTTCTTC.

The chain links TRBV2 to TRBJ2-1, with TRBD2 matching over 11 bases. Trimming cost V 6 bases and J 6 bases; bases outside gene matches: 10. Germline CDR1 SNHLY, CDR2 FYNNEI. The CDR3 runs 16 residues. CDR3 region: CASRAGTSGFFNEQFF. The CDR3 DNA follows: TGTGCCAGCAGAGCCGGGACTAGCGGATTCTTCAATGAGCAGTTCTTC.

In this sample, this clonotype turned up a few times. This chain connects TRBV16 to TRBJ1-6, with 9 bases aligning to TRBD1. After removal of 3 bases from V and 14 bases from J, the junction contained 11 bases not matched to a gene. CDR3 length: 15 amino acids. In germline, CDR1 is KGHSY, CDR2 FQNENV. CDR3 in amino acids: CASSHKTGGYKTLHF. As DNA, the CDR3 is TGTGCCAGCAGCCACAAGACAGGGGGGTATAAGACCCTCCACTTT.

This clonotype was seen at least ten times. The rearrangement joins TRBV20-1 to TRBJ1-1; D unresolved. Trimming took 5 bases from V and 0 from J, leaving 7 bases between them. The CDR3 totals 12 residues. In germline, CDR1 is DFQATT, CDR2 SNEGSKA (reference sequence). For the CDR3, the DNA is TGCAGTGCTGTCGGACTGAACACTGAAGCTTTCTTT. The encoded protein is CSAVGLNTEAFF.